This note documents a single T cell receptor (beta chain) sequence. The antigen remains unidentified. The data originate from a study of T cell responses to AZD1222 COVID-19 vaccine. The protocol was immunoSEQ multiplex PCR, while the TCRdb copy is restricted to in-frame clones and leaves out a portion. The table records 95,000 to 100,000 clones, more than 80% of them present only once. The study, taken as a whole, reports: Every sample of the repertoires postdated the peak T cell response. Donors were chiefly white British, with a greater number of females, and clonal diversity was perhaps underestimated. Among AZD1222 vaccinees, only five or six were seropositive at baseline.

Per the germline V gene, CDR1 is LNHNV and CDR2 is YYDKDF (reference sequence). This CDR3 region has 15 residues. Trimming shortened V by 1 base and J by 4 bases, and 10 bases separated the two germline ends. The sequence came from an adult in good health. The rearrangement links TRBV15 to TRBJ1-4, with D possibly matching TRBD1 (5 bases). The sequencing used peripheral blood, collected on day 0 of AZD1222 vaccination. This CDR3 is CATSRATGLNEKLFF. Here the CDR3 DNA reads TGTGCCACCAGCAGAGCAACAGGTCTTAATGAAAAACTGTTTTTT. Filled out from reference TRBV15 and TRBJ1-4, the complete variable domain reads DAMVIQNPRYQVTQFGKPVTLSCSQTLNHNVMYWYQQKSSQAPKLLFHYYDKDFNNEADTPDNFQSRRPNTSFCFLDIRSPGLGDTAMYLCATSRATGLNEKLFFGSGTQLSVL.